This TCR beta chain was recorded in a study of technical replicates of blood from several donors. This clone has only one observation. Clones were sequenced by immunoSEQ multiplex PCR, and TCRdb holds only the in-frame ones, with some missing. In the table there are 70,000 or so clones, over 75% of which are singletons. The CDR3 contains 17 residues. Germline V lookup: CDR1 LGHNA, CDR2 YNFKEQ. Trimming removed 5 bases at V and 7 bases at J, with 26 bases between. This TCR came from a human donor in good health. Some clones in this sample may be carry-over from other donors' samples. V is TRBV4-2 and J is TRBJ1-2, with a possible D match to TRBD1 (6 bases). Sequenced input: PBMCs. The CDR3 DNA follows: TGTGCCAGCAGCTTGTCGGGTCGGGGCAGGGGAGTATCTGGCTACACCTTC. This sequence encodes CASSLSGRGRGVSGYTF.